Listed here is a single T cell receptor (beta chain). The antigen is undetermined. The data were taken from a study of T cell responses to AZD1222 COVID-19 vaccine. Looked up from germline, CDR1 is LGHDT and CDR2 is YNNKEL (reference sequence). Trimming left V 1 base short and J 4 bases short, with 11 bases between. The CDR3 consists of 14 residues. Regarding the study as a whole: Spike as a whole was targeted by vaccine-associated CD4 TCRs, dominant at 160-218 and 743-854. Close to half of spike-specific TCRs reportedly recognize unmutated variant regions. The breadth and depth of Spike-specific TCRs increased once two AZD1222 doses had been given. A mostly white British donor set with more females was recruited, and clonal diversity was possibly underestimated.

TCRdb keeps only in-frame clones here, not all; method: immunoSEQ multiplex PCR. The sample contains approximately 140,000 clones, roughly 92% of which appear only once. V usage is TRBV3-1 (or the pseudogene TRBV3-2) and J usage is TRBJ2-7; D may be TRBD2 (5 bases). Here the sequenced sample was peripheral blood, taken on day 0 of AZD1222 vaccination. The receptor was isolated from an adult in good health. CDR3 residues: CASSQATGWYEQYF. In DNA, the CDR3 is TGTGCCAGCAGCCAAGCAACGGGGTGGTACGAGCAGTACTTC.